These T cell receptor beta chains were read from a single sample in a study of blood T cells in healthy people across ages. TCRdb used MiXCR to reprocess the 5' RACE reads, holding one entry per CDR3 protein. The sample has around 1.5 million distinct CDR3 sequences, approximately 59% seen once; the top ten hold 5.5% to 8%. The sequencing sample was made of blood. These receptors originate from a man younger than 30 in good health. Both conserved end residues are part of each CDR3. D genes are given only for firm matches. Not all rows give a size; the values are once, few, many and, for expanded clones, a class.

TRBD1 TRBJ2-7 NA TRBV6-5 CASTKTGTESSEQYF TGTGCCAGCACCAAAACCGGGACAGAGTCTAGCGAGCAGTACTTC
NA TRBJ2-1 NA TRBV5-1 CASSLGQGQNEQFF TGCGCCAGCAGCCTCGGGCAGGGGCAAAATGAGCAGTTCTTC
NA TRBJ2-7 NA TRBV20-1 CSARDAPSEQYF TGCAGTGCTAGAGATGCCCCCAGCGAGCAGTACTTC
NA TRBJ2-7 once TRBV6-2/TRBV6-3 CASSYRGLTYEQYF TGTGCCAGCAGTTACAGGGGGTTGACCTACGAGCAGTACTTC
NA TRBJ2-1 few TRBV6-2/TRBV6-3 CASSYSTSGQFF TGTGCCAGCAGTTACTCAACTTCGGGACAGTTCTTC
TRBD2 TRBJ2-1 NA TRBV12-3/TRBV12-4 CASFLGERGGRYNEQFF TGTGCCAGCTTCTTGGGCGAGCGGGGGGGCCGGTACAATGAGCAGTTCTTC
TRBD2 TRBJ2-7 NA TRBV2 CASSPRTSGSDEQYF TGTGCCAGCAGTCCCAGGACTAGCGGGAGCGACGAGCAGTACTTC
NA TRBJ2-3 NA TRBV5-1 CASSTGHERNTQYF TGCGCCAGCAGCACGGGACATGAGCGAAATACGCAGTATTTT
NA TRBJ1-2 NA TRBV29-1 CSVGGIPDGYGYTF TGCAGCGTTGGAGGCATCCCTGATGGCTATGGCTACACCTTC
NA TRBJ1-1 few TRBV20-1 CSAKRYAGRENTEAFF TGCAGTGCAAAGAGATACGCCGGCAGGGAGAACACTGAAGCTTTCTTT
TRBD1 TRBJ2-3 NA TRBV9 CASSIQTGVTDTQYF TGTGCCAGCAGCATCCAGACAGGGGTGACAGATACGCAGTATTTT
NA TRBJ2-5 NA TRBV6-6 CASKGGLQETQYF TGTGCCAGCAAGGGCGGACTTCAAGAGACCCAGTACTTC
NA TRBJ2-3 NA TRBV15 CATSRDKWGLLYF TGTGCCACCAGCAGAGATAAGTGGGGCCTGTTGTATTTT
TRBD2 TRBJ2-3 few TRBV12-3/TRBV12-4 CASSPRGGLDTQYF TGTGCCAGCAGTCCTCGGGGGGGGTTGGATACGCAGTATTTT
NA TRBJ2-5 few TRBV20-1 CSATPVAREQYF TGCAGTGCTACCCCCGTAGCTCGGGAGCAGTACTTC
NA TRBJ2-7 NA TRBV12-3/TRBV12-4 CASSLGGQDYEQYF TGTGCCAGCAGTTTAGGGGGACAAGACTACGAGCAGTACTTC
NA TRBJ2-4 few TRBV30 CAWSVLSGGDGDIQYF TGTGCCTGGAGTGTACTCAGTGGAGGGGATGGCGACATTCAGTACTTC